These T cell receptor beta chains were read from a single sample in a study of T cell responses to AZD1222 COVID-19 vaccine. TCRdb's copy holds only in-frame clones and misses some; the assay was immunoSEQ multiplex PCR. The data hold fewer than 200,000 clones, with approximately 89% observed a single time. This material consisted of peripheral blood, taken 28 days after the second AZD1222 dose. The receptors were gathered from an adult who received the AZD1222 COVID-19 vaccine. Both conserved end residues are part of each CDR3. The D gene is left open where the match is weak.

V: TRBV6-2/TRBV6-3
D: TRBD1
J: TRBJ2-4
CDR3: CASSYSGGGTGVSKNIQYF
DNA: TGTGCCAGCAGTTACAGCGGGGGAGGGACAGGGGTTTCCAAAAACATTCAGTACTTC

V: TRBV19
D: TRBD1
J: TRBJ1-6
CDR3: CASRNDRGGSPLHF
DNA: TGTGCCAGTAGGAACGACAGGGGTGGTTCACCCCTCCACTTT

V: TRBV30
D: -
J: TRBJ1-2
CDR3: CAWYGPNYGYTF
DNA: TGTGCCTGGTACGGCCCTAACTATGGCTACACCTTC

V: TRBV4-2
D: TRBD1
J: TRBJ1-5
CDR3: CASSPSDRGNQPQHF
DNA: TGTGCCAGCAGCCCGTCGGACAGGGGGAATCAGCCCCAGCATTTT

V: TRBV12-3/TRBV12-4
D: -
J: TRBJ1-5
CDR3: CASSYDRRQPQHF
DNA: TGTGCCAGCAGCTATGACAGGCGGCAGCCCCAGCATTTT

V: TRBV19
D: TRBD1
J: TRBJ2-7
CDR3: CASSTRGQGRPEQYF
DNA: TGTGCCAGTAGTACACGTGGACAGGGAAGGCCCGAGCAGTACTTC

V: TRBV7-3
D: -
J: TRBJ1-5
CDR3: CASSLSTNQPQHF
DNA: TGTGCCAGCAGCTTGAGCACAAATCAGCCCCAGCATTTT

V: TRBV6-2/TRBV6-3
D: -
J: TRBJ2-3
CDR3: CASSYQALTDTQYF
DNA: TGTGCCAGCAGTTACCAGGCCCTCACAGATACGCAGTATTTT

V: TRBV6-5
D: -
J: TRBJ2-1
CDR3: CASGDLWNEQFF
DNA: TGTGCCAGCGGCGATTTGTGGAATGAGCAGTTCTTC

V: TRBV6-6
D: TRBD1
J: TRBJ2-7
CDR3: CASSLKQGEQYF
DNA: TGTGCCAGCAGTCTTAAACAGGGGGAGCAGTACTTC

V: TRBV5-6
D: TRBD1
J: TRBJ1-5
CDR3: CASSRQGGGNQPQHF
DNA: TGTGCCAGCAGTAGACAGGGTGGTGGCAATCAGCCCCAGCATTTT

V: TRBV19
D: TRBD1
J: TRBJ1-5
CDR3: CASSIGNRGPGQPQHF
DNA: TGTGCCAGTAGTATAGGGAACAGGGGACCTGGTCAGCCCCAGCATTTT

V: TRBV30
D: -
J: TRBJ2-6
CDR3: CAWSPSLDVLTF
DNA: TGTGCCTGGAGTCCCTCCCTTGACGTCCTGACTTTC

V: TRBV5-1
D: -
J: TRBJ2-7
CDR3: CASSLDPGVYEQYF
DNA: TGCGCCAGCAGCCTGGACCCGGGGGTCTACGAGCAGTACTTC

V: TRBV30
D: TRBD1
J: TRBJ1-2
CDR3: CAWTEQGLGYGYTF
DNA: TGTGCCTGGACTGAACAGGGGCTTGGCTATGGCTACACCTTC

V: TRBV19
D: -
J: TRBJ1-1
CDR3: CASSMRGAQRTNTEAFF
DNA: TGTGCCAGTAGTATGAGGGGGGCACAACGGACGAACACTGAAGCTTTCTTT

V: TRBV6-2/TRBV6-3
D: -
J: TRBJ1-5
CDR3: CASSPGGPQGQPQHF
DNA: TGTGCCAGCAGTCCCGGTGGGCCCCAAGGTCAGCCCCAGCATTTT

V: TRBV12-5
D: -
J: TRBJ2-3
CDR3: CASGLGMGGLSTDTQYF
DNA: TGTGCTAGTGGTTTGGGGATGGGGGGCCTCAGCACAGATACGCAGTATTTT

V: TRBV15
D: -
J: TRBJ2-1
CDR3: CATSIPGTTSNEQFF
DNA: TGTGCCACCAGCATACCCGGGACCACGAGCAATGAGCAGTTCTTC

V: TRBV27
D: TRBD2
J: TRBJ2-5
CDR3: CASSTPGLGRETQYF
DNA: TGTGCCAGCAGTACCCCGGGCCTCGGGAGGGAGACCCAGTACTTC